Listed here are 11 T cell receptor beta chains from one sample, sequenced in a study of early T cells in non-severe SARS-CoV-2 infection (dated by TCRdb to about 2021). The library was built by means of 5' RACE. Instrument used: NextSeq 500. TCRdb reprocessing: public reads trimmed at Q25 with fastp, clones called with MiXCR, in-frame beta chains kept. Rows are unified per CDR3 protein, each entry keeping the most common DNA and genes. The sample has some 98,000 distinct CDR3 sequences on record, 8% to 13% of them singletons. The top ten clones comprise around 5.1% of the sample. Sequences were obtained from whole blood. These receptors all come from an adult who was a healthcare worker with PCR-confirmed SARS-CoV-2 infection or an uninfected control (not recorded which).

This clonotype was observed a handful of times. This rearrangement joins TRBV5-4 to TRBJ1-1; perhaps TRBD1 as D (5 bases). This CDR3 spans 17 amino acids. Trimming removed 4 bases at V and 0 bases at J, with 19 bases between. Germline values: CDR1 SGHNT, CDR2 YYREEE (reference sequence). CDR3 protein: CASSSGTSRSVNTEAFF. The CDR3 DNA follows: TGTGCCAGCAGCAGCGGGACGTCACGGAGCGTGAACACTGAAGCTTTCTTT.

This clonotype was counted ten times or more. The chain couples TRBV6-5 to TRBJ2-7; 9 bases align to TRBD2. CDR1 and CDR2 (germline): MNHEY, SVGAGI. V was clipped by 7 bases and J by 2 bases; unmatched bases: 12. This CDR3 comprises 16 residues. CDR3 in DNA: TGTGCCAGCACCAAAAGGCGGCTAGCGGGACCCTACGAGCAGTACTTC. Amino acids: CASTKRRLAGPYEQYF.

The gene calls are TRBV6-1 and TRBJ2-1; possible D gene TRBD1, 5 bases. The CDR3 runs to 14 residues. The V end was cut by 6 bases, the J end by 8 bases, with 17 bases between. The germline V gene encodes CDR1 MNHNS and CDR2 SASEGT. CDR3 sequence: CASRDYRPADEQFF. In DNA form, the CDR3 reads TGTGCCAGCAGGGATTACAGGCCCGCCGATGAGCAGTTCTTC.

Ten or more counts support this clonotype. The CDR3 is CSPGQGDPAQPQHF. CDR3 nucleotides: TGCAGTCCGGGACAGGGTGATCCGGCTCAGCCCCAGCATTTT. The chain is built from TRBV20-1 and TRBJ1-5, with 9 positions matching TRBD1. Germline loops: CDR1 DFQATT, CDR2 SNEGSKA (reference sequence). V shed 8 bases and J 6 bases; nucleotides not matched to a gene: 11. This CDR3 contains 14 residues.

The table lists this clonotype with a few counts. This chain uses TRBV12-3 or TRBV12-4 with TRBJ1-5, with D maybe TRBD1 (5 bases). V lost 2 bases to trimming and J lost 4 bases, with 12 bases between them. The CDR3 contains 15 residues. The CDR3 DNA reads as TGTGCCAGCAGTTTAAGGGGACTAGGGAATCAGCCCCAGCATTTT. Protein sequence: CASSLRGLGNQPQHF.

The rearrangement joins TRBV4-2 to TRBJ2-3, with D maybe TRBD1 (5 bases). This CDR3 has 14 amino acids. Germline CDR1 LGHNA, CDR2 YNFKEQ. Trimming cost V 2 bases and J 7 bases, with 13 bases left between them. CDR3 DNA: TGTGCCAGCAGCCAAATTGGACGACAGAATACGCAGTATTTT. This gives the protein CASSQIGRQNTQYF.

This clonotype was detected only a few times. The chain carries TRBV11-2 and TRBJ1-1, with a tentative D call TRBD1 (6 bases). Trimming removed 8 bases at V and 4 bases at J, with 17 bases between. The CDR3 spans 14 residues. CDR1 and CDR2 from the germline V gene are SGHAT and FQNNGV. The CDR3 is CASYHSGAVTEAFF. In nucleotides, the CDR3 is TGTGCCAGCTATCACTCGGGGGCCGTCACTGAAGCTTTCTTT. Variable domain in full (rest from reference TRBV11-2 and TRBJ1-1): EAGVAQSPRYKIIEKRQSVAFWCNPISGHATLYWYQQILGQGPKLLIQFQNNGVVDDSQLPKDRFSAERLKGVDSTLKIQPAKLEDSAVYLCASYHSGAVTEAFFGQGTRLTVV.

This clonotype was seen at least ten times. The V and J genes are TRBV20-1 and TRBJ2-1; D may be TRBD2 (5 bases). V dropped 0 bases and J dropped 5 bases, with 17 bases sitting between them. From germline, CDR1 is DFQATT and CDR2 SNEGSKA (reference sequence). The CDR3 runs to 16 residues. CDR3 residues: CSARDFGGGRNNEQFF. Written as DNA, the CDR3 is TGCAGTGCTAGAGACTTCGGTGGAGGAAGGAACAATGAGCAGTTCTTC.

The rearrangement uses TRBV4-1 and TRBJ1-1; perhaps TRBD1 as D (5 bases). CDR3 size: 13 residues. CDR1 is MGHRA, CDR2 YSYEKL, per germline. Trimming took 0 bases from V and 7 from J, leaving 9 bases between them. The CDR3, as DNA: TGCGCCAGCAGCCAAGAAGGGACTTATGAAGCTTTCTTT. It translates to CASSQEGTYEAFF.

This clonotype was counted many times. The genes are TRBV6-5 and TRBJ2-1; TRBD2 aligns across 8 bases. The V gene's germline CDR1 is MNHEY and CDR2 SVGAGI. The ends lost 4 bases at V and 10 bases at J; junction bases unmatched: 6. This CDR3 has 13 residues. CDR3 nucleotide sequence: TGTGCCAGCAGTTTAGGACTAGCTGGCGAGCAGTTCTTC. Amino acid sequence: CASSLGLAGEQFF.

This clonotype has only a few counts. V usage is TRBV6-5 and J usage is TRBJ2-7; possible D gene TRBD2, 5 bases. CDR3 length: 14 residues. V was shortened by 5 bases and J by 0 bases, with 11 bases between the two germline ends. Looked up from germline, CDR1 is MNHEY and CDR2 is SVGAGI. The CDR3 loop reads CASSVDFSSYEQYF. DNA of the CDR3: TGTGCCAGCAGTGTGGACTTCTCCTCCTACGAGCAGTACTTC.